The 9 T cell receptor beta chains given below trace back to one sample, sequenced in a study of T cells after yellow fever vaccination. TCRdb re-analysed the 5' RACE reads in MiXCR, keeping a single row per CDR3 protein. This sample yields a few hundred thousand distinct CDR3 sequences, of which roughly 5.6% are seen a single time; around 3.5% belongs to the top ten. Sample: CD4+ T cells sorted from PBMCs, taken on the day of the yellow fever booster vaccination. The receptors stem from a man aged 18 to 29 who received the YFV17D yellow fever vaccine.

This rearrangement joins TRBV3-1 to TRBJ1-2; a possible D gene is TRBD1 (5 bases). Trimming took 4 bases from V and 2 from J, leaving 17 bases between them. Germline V lookup: CDR1 LGHDT, CDR2 YNNKEL (reference sequence). The CDR3 spans 16 residues. As DNA, the CDR3 is TGTGCCAGCAGCCTCTCCGATACGGGGCACAACTATGGCTACACCTTC. Its translation: CASSLSDTGHNYGYTF. The full variable domain, in which reference TRBV3-1 and TRBJ1-2 provide the parts outside the CDR3, is DTAVSQTPKYLVTQMGNDKSIKCEQNLGHDTMYWYKQDSKKFLKIMFSYNNKELIINETVPNRFSPKSPDKAHLNLHINSLELGDSAVYFCASSLSDTGHNYGYTFGSGTRLTVV.

This clonotype was picked up many times. The rearrangement joins TRBV5-1 to TRBJ2-1; D possibly corresponds to TRBD2 (7 bases). Germline CDR1 reads SGHRS; CDR2 reads YFSETQ. CDR3 length equals 18 residues. V lost 3 bases, J lost 2 bases, and 21 bases lay in between. CDR3 nucleotide sequence: TGCGCCAGCAGCTACCCGCGAGAGGGGGGGAGCCCCTACAATGAGCAGTTCTTC. Amino acid sequence: CASSYPREGGSPYNEQFF.

This clonotype was picked up many times. V gene TRBV21-1 combines with J gene TRBJ2-7. TRBV21-1 is a recognized pseudogene. The CDR3 totals 13 residues. CDR3 sequence reads: CASSMEFTYEQYV. CDR3 coding DNA: TGTGCCAGCAGCATGGAGTTTACCTACGAGCAGTACGTC.

The table lists this clonotype with a few counts. The rearrangement uses TRBV9 and TRBJ2-1, with 11 bases lining up with TRBD2. The CDR3 has 14 residues. The V gene's germline CDR1 is SGDLS and CDR2 YYNGEE. With 4 bases clipped from V and 8 bases from J, the junction kept 5 bases outside the gene matches. This chain's CDR3 is CASSFETSGDEQFF. CDR3 in DNA: TGTGCCAGCAGCTTCGAGACTAGCGGGGATGAGCAGTTCTTC. Variable domain in full (rest from reference TRBV9 and TRBJ2-1): DSGVTQTPKHLITATGQRVTLRCSPRSGDLSVYWYQQSLDQGLQFLIQYYNGEERAKGNILERFSAQQFPDLHSELNLSSLELGDSALYFCASSFETSGDEQFFGPGTRLTVL.

The table lists this clonotype with many counts. The rearrangement links TRBV6-2 or TRBV6-3 to TRBJ2-2; no reliable D call. Germline V gene lookup returns CDR1 MNHEY and CDR2 SVGEGT. V gave up 7 bases and J gave up 1 base, with 13 bases separating them. This CDR3 has 15 amino acids. CDR3: CASTLPWGNTGELFF. The DNA for the CDR3 is TGTGCCAGCACTCTACCGTGGGGGAACACCGGGGAGCTGTTTTTT.

This clonotype has at least ten counts. V and J are TRBV7-2 and TRBJ2-7, with D tentatively TRBD1 or TRBD2 (5 bases each). Trimming took 5 bases from V and 2 from J, leaving 22 bases between them. The CDR3 has 17 amino acids. Germline V CDR1 and CDR2: SGHTA, FQGNSA. The CDR3 here is CASSLSSGTTNAYEQYV. As DNA, the CDR3 is TGTGCCAGCAGCCTTAGCTCCGGGACCACTAACGCCTACGAGCAGTACGTC.

The chain uses TRBV4-3 and TRBJ1-2; no clear D gene. V was shortened by 0 bases and J by 8 bases, with 10 bases between the two germline ends. Germline-derived CDR1 and CDR2 are LGHNA and YSLEER. The length of the CDR3 is 13 residues. The CDR3 protein is CASSQDRAMGYTF. The DNA for the CDR3 is TGCGCCAGCAGCCAAGATCGGGCTATGGGCTACACCTTC.

This clonotype was recorded a few times. V is TRBV4-1 and J is TRBJ1-1; 9 positions match TRBD1. The J segment lost 1 base and the V segment lost 2 bases, leaving 11 bases of the junction unmatched. The length of the CDR3 is 18 residues. Germline V gene data show CDR1 as MGHRA and CDR2 as YSYEKL. CDR3 in amino acids: CASSQPPLVGQGNTEAFF. In nucleotides, the CDR3 is TGCGCCAGCAGCCAACCCCCGCTCGTGGGACAGGGGAACACTGAAGCTTTCTTT.

This clonotype was counted many times. The chain carries TRBV7-2 and TRBJ1-6; 9 positions agree with TRBD1. Losses at the gene ends were 4 bases for V and 6 bases for J; bases not matched to a gene: 1. CDR3 size: 14 residues. The germline gives CDR1 SGHTA, CDR2 FQGNSA. The CDR3 reads CASSWGQGNSPLHF. The CDR3 coding sequence is TGTGCCAGCAGCTGGGGACAGGGTAATTCACCCCTCCACTTT. Drawing the rest from reference TRBV7-2 and TRBJ1-6, the complete variable domain is GAGVSQSPSNKVTEKGKDVELRCDPISGHTALYWYRQSLGQGLEFLIYFQGNSAPDKSGLPSDRFSAERTGGSVSTLTIQRTQQEDSAVYLCASSWGQGNSPLHFGNGTRLTVT.